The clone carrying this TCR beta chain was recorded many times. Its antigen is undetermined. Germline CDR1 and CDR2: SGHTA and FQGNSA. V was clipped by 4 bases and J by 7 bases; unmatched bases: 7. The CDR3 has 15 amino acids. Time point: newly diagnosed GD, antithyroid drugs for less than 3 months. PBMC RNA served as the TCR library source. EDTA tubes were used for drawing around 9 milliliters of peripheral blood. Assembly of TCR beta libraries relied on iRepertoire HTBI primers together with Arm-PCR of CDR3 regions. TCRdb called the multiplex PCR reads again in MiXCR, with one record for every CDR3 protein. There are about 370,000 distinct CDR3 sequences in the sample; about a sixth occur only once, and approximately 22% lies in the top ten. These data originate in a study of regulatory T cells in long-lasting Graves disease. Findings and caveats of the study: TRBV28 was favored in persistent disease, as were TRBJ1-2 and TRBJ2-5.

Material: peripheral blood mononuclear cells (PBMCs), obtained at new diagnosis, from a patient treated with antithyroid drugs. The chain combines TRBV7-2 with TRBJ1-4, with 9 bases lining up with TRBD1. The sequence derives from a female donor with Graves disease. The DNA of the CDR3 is TGTGCCAGCAGCTCGGACAGGGGATGGGGTGAAAAACTGTTTTTT. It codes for CASSSDRGWGEKLFF.